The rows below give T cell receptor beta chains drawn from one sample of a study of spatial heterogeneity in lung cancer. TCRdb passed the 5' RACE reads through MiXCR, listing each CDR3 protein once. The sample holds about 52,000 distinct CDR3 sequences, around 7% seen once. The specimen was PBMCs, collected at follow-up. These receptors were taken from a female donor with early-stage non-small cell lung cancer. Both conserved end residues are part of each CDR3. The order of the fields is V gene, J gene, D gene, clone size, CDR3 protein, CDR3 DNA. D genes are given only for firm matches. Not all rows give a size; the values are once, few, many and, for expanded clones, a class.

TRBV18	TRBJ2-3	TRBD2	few	CASSPAGADTQYF	TGTGCCAGCTCACCCGCGGGGGCAGATACGCAGTATTTT
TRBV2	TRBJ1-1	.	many	CASTRGEMNTEAFF	TGTGCCAGTACACGAGGGGAGATGAACACTGAAGCTTTCTTT
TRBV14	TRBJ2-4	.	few	CASSRKNVGNIQYF	TGTGCCAGCAGCAGAAAAAACGTGGGCAACATTCAGTACTTC
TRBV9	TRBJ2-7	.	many	CASSVGLSSYEQYF	TGTGCCAGCAGCGTAGGACTAAGCTCCTACGAGCAGTACTTC
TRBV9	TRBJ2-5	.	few	CASARGAETQYF	TGTGCCAGCGCTCGGGGGGCAGAGACCCAGTACTTC
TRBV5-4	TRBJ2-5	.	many	CASSLKETQYF	TGTGCCAGCAGCTTGAAGGAGACCCAGTACTTC
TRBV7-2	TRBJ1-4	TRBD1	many	CASSPDRSNEKLFF	TGTGCCAGCAGCCCGGACAGGTCGAATGAAAAACTGTTTTTT
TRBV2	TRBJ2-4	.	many	CASSESGNIQYF	TGTGCCAGCAGTGAGTCCGGGAACATTCAGTACTTC
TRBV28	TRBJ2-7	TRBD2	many	CASSPWTSGGGEQYF	TGTGCCAGCAGTCCCTGGACTAGCGGGGGCGGCGAGCAGTACTTC
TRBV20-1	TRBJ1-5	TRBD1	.	CSARDRQGVYSNQPQHF	TGCAGTGCTAGAGATCGCCAGGGGGTATATAGCAATCAGCCCCAGCATTTT
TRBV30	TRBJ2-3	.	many	CAWSVLVGGPDTQYF	TGTGCCTGGAGTGTACTTGTCGGAGGTCCAGATACGCAGTATTTT
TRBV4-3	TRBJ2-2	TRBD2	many	CASSQRLAGTGELFF	TGCGCCAGCAGCCAACGACTAGCGGGGACCGGGGAGCTGTTTTTT
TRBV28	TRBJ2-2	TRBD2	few	CASTRGEGRAGELFF	TGTGCCAGCACCCGGGGGGAGGGACGCGCCGGGGAGCTGTTTTTT
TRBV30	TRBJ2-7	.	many	CAWRRTAYEQYF	TGTGCCTGGAGACGGACAGCCTACGAGCAGTACTTC